Listed below are T cell receptor beta chains from one sample, sequenced in a study of cytomegalovirus exposure and HLA in healthy donors. Method: immunoSEQ multiplex PCR; TCRdb's copy keeps in-frame clones and lacks some. The table records some 110,000 clones, over 70% of them present only once. The material sequenced was PBMCs. All receptors derive from a woman aged 50 to 60 in good health and CMV-seropositive. The CDR3 runs from the conserved cysteine through the conserved F or W. Each record gives: CDR3 DNA, CDR3 protein, clone size, D gene, J gene, V gene. A D gene is named only where the DNA matches it firmly. A clone size is listed for some rows: how often the clone was seen (once, few, many), or a class if it is expanded.

TGTGCCACCAGCAGGCAAACCGGACAGGGGTACGAGCAGTACTTC,CATSRQTGQGYEQYF,few,TRBD1,TRBJ2-7,TRBV15
TGTGCCAGCTCACCGGGGACGGGGGGGCTGAGCGAGCAGTACTTC,CASSPGTGGLSEQYF,NA,TRBD2,TRBJ2-7,TRBV18
TGCGCCAGCAGCCAAGTTCTGGGGGCGGAGAATTCACCCCTCCACTTT,CASSQVLGAENSPLHF,NA,NA,TRBJ1-6,TRBV4-3
TGCGCCAGCAGTGCATCGGGGAACACTGAAGCTTTCTTT,CASSASGNTEAFF,many,NA,TRBJ1-1,TRBV10-2
TGTGCCACAGGACAGGATCTAGAAAAACTGTTTTTT,CATGQDLEKLFF,NA,TRBD1,TRBJ1-4,TRBV10-3
TGCAGCGTTGAAGCAGTATCGAACACTGAAGCTTTCTTT,CSVEAVSNTEAFF,NA,NA,TRBJ1-1,TRBV29-1
TGTGCCAGCACCCGCGGAGCAGGGGGCCGGTATGGCTACACCTTC,CASTRGAGGRYGYTF,few,TRBD1,TRBJ1-2,TRBV6-5
TGTGCCAGCAGCTTAGAGTACGGGACAGGGGATAACACCGGGGAGCTGTTTTTT,CASSLEYGTGDNTGELFF,few,TRBD1,TRBJ2-2,TRBV7-9
TGTGCCTGGAGTTTGGTAGCGGGATCCTACGAGCAGTACTTC,CAWSLVAGSYEQYF,NA,TRBD2,TRBJ2-7,TRBV30
TGCGCCAGCAGCCTTAACAATGAGCAGTTCTTC,CASSLNNEQFF,once,NA,TRBJ2-1,TRBV4-1
TGTGCCAGTCAATCAGGGGGCGGCACCGGGGAGCTGTTTTTT,CASQSGGGTGELFF,NA,TRBD1,TRBJ2-2,TRBV19
TGTGCCAGTAGTATGGAGGGGCAAAATGAAAAACTGTTTTTT,CASSMEGQNEKLFF,NA,NA,TRBJ1-4,TRBV19
TGTGCCAGCAGCTGGAGACAGGGGAGGACCGGGGAGCTGTTTTTT,CASSWRQGRTGELFF,NA,TRBD1,TRBJ2-2,TRBV5-6
TGTGCCAGCAGATCCAGGGGTGAAGCTTTCTTT,CASRSRGEAFF,NA,NA,TRBJ1-1,TRBV6-6
TGCGCCAGCAGCTTCCCGGGACAGGGTCCTGGATCCTACGAGCAGTACTTC,CASSFPGQGPGSYEQYF,NA,TRBD1,TRBJ2-7,TRBV5-1
TGCGCCAGCAGCTCGAGTCGGACTAGCGGGGCTTACACAGATACGCAGTATTTT,CASSSSRTSGAYTDTQYF,NA,TRBD2,TRBJ2-3,TRBV5-1
TGTGCCAGCAGCCGCGGGGGCGGGACTAGCGGGAGGGCTGAGCAGTTCTTC,CASSRGGGTSGRAEQFF,NA,TRBD2,TRBJ2-1,TRBV7-8
TGTGCCAGCAGCTTATTTGGGACAGGGGAAGCTTTCTTT,CASSLFGTGEAFF,NA,TRBD1,TRBJ1-1,TRBV11-3
TGTGCCTGGAGTCCCCGGGCGGGACAGGCCTACGAGCAGTACTTC,CAWSPRAGQAYEQYF,NA,TRBD1,TRBJ2-7,TRBV30
TGCGCCAGCAGCATAGGGGGGGCCGGGAAGAATGAGCAGTTCTTC,CASSIGGAGKNEQFF,NA,NA,TRBJ2-1,TRBV5-1
TGTGCCAGCAGTAAGGGACAGGCCAACTCCTACGAGCAGTACTTC,CASSKGQANSYEQYF,NA,TRBD1,TRBJ2-7,TRBV27
TGTGCCAGTAGTATACTCCCCAGGGCCGACACTGAAGCTTTCTTT,CASSILPRADTEAFF,NA,NA,TRBJ1-1,TRBV19
TGTGCCAGCTCACCCTCCTCTGGAAACACCATATATTTT,CASSPSSGNTIYF,NA,NA,TRBJ1-3,TRBV18
TGTGCCAGCAGCTCCGGAGGGACAGGGGGCTCGTATCAGCCCCAGCATTTT,CASSSGGTGGSYQPQHF,NA,TRBD1,TRBJ1-5,TRBV7-9
TGCGCCAGCAGCCAAATGACGGGTAATCTGAACACTGAAGCTTTCTTT,CASSQMTGNLNTEAFF,few,NA,TRBJ1-1,TRBV4-3
TGCGCCAGCAGGAAAGGGGGAGCAGATACGCAGTATTTT,CASRKGGADTQYF,NA,NA,TRBJ2-3,TRBV4-3
TGCGCCAGCAGCCCAGGGACTATTAATGAAAAACTGTTTTTT,CASSPGTINEKLFF,NA,NA,TRBJ1-4,TRBV4-3